A selection of T cell receptor beta chains follows, all from one sample in a study of shared clonotypes between healthy human individuals. Using immunoSEQ multiplex PCR, the repertoire was profiled, and TCRdb retains in-frame clones only, with some absent. The sample has roughly 2.6 million clones; around nine tenths are singletons. Sequencing used naive CD4+ T cells sorted from blood. The origin of the receptors is a man aged 18 to 30 in good health. Each CDR3 is given with its conserved first and last residue. The D gene is left open where the match is weak. The size of a clone is reported for some rows only, either as once, few or many, or as a class for expanded clones.

D	J	size	V	DNA	CDR3
.	TRBJ2-7	.	TRBV19	TGTGCCAGTAGTATCGGGACGATCTCCTACGAGCAGTACTTC	CASSIGTISYEQYF
TRBD1	TRBJ2-5	.	TRBV25-1	TGTGCCAGCAGTGAGGTAGGGGGCCGTCGTCCCGAGTACTTC	CASSEVGGRRPEYF
.	TRBJ1-5	.	TRBV6-5	TGTGCCAGCAGAGCGGAGGGGGGATTGTATCAGCCCCAGCATTTT	CASRAEGGLYQPQHF
.	TRBJ2-5	.	TRBV5-1	TGCGCCAGCAGCCCGGGGGCCCAAGAGACCCAGTACTTC	CASSPGAQETQYF
TRBD1	TRBJ2-1	.	TRBV12-5	TGTGCTAGTGGTCCCCGGGACAGGGTGGGTGAGCAGTTCTTC	CASGPRDRVGEQFF
.	TRBJ2-5	.	TRBV19	TGTGCCAGTACCAAAGTCCCGGGGGAGACCCAGTACTTC	CASTKVPGETQYF
.	TRBJ2-3	.	TRBV4-1	TGCGCCAGCACCGCAGGTCCCTTCTACACAGATACGCAGTATTTT	CASTAGPFYTDTQYF
.	TRBJ1-1	few	TRBV10-3	TGTGCCACCCGTCGTGAGACTGAAGCTTTCTTT	CATRRETEAFF
TRBD1	TRBJ1-3	.	TRBV30	TGTGCCTGGAGACTACAGGGGGCTGGAAACACCATATATTTT	CAWRLQGAGNTIYF
TRBD1	TRBJ2-1	.	TRBV19	TGTGCCAGTAGTACCGGGACAGGGGTCGCCAACTCCTACAATGAGCAGTTCTTC	CASSTGTGVANSYNEQFF
.	TRBJ2-7	.	TRBV6-6	TGTGCCAGCAGTTACTTCCAGGGCCCCTACGAGCAGTACTTC	CASSYFQGPYEQYF
.	TRBJ1-4	few	TRBV30	TGTGCCTGGAGTGTGATTGGGGGTGAGGAACTGTTTTTT	CAWSVIGGEELFF
.	TRBJ2-7	.	TRBV9	TGTGCCAGCAGCGTTGGGACCAGCAAGTACGAGCAGTACTTC	CASSVGTSKYEQYF
TRBD2	TRBJ2-3	.	TRBV19	TGTGCCAGTAAGCTAGCGGGCCCTAACACAGATACGCAGTATTTT	CASKLAGPNTDTQYF
.	TRBJ1-5	few	TRBV5-5	TGTGCCAGCAGCTCCGACCCAGGGATCAATCAGCCCCAGCATTTT	CASSSDPGINQPQHF
.	TRBJ2-5	.	TRBV5-1	TGCGCCAGCAGCACCGGACAGCTTCTTCAAGAGACCCAGTACTTC	CASSTGQLLQETQYF
.	TRBJ1-5	.	TRBV6-1	TGTGCCAGCAGTGAAAATGGGCAAGGGGCGGGAAATCAGCCCCAGCATTTT	CASSENGQGAGNQPQHF
.	TRBJ1-4	.	TRBV7-9	TGTGCCAGCAGCTTAGGAAGGGTACTGTTTTTT	CASSLGRVLFF
TRBD1	TRBJ1-4	.	TRBV30	TGTGCCTGGAGTGTAAGGGGACAGGCCCAGATAAAACTGTTTTTT	CAWSVRGQAQIKLFF
.	TRBJ1-2	.	TRBV5-6	TGTGCCAGCAGCCTTGGAGGGTTTGGACGGCTGGTAACTAACTATGGCTACACCTTC	CASSLGGFGRLVTNYGYTF
TRBD2	TRBJ2-1	.	TRBV7-2	TGTGCCAGCAGCTTAGTAGCGGGAGTGGGTAATGAGCAGTTCTTC	CASSLVAGVGNEQFF